The 19 T cell receptor beta chains below were found in one sample sequenced in a study of OX40 agonist ivuxolimab in advanced cancers. This table comes from immunoSEQ multiplex PCR, and its TCRdb copy is limited to in-frame clones, with some not included. The table shows roughly 92,000 clones, with 84% occurring only once. The starting material was CD4+ or CD8+ T cells sorted from blood, obtained in a trial of the OX40 agonist ivuxolimab. Receptors originate from an adult with an advanced solid tumor such as melanoma, head and neck, liver or kidney cancer.

This clone was counted a single time. Mismatch with germline at one junction end may stem from a read error. CDR3 protein: CASTLGTGSGYTF. The DNA of the CDR3 is TGTGCCAGCACCTTAGGCACAGGGTCTGGCTACACCTTC. The chain links TRBV7-9 to TRBJ1-2; a weak D match, TRBD1 (6 bases). The CDR3 is 13 residues long. The germline CDR1 and CDR2 sequences are SEHNR and FQNEAQ (reference sequence).

In its sample, this clone was seen a few times. This chain joins TRBV7-8 and TRBJ1-2; 9 bases are shared with TRBD1. The CDR3 covers 14 residues. Looked up from germline, CDR1 is SGHVS and CDR2 is FQNEAQ. Germline trimming cut 6 bases from V and 6 bases from J; bases unmatched to any gene: 8. The CDR3: CASSLEGTGNGYTF. CDR3 sequence (DNA): TGTGCCAGCAGTTTGGAAGGGACAGGGAATGGCTACACCTTC. The variable domain in full, completed from reference TRBV7-8 and TRBJ1-2, reads GAGVSQSPRYKVAKRGQDVALRCDPISGHVSLFWYQQALGQGPEFLTYFQNEAQLDKSGLPSDRFFAERPEGSVSTLKIQRTQQEDSAVYLCASSLEGTGNGYTFGSGTRLTVV.

The chain employs TRBV4-1 and TRBJ2-2; 8 bases match TRBD1. The CDR3 contains 18 residues. Trimming removed 0 bases from V and 6 bases from J; junction bases left unmatched: 12. CDR1 and CDR2 from the germline V gene are MGHRA and YSYEKL. The CDR3 loop is CASSQESYRTGQSGELFF. For the CDR3, the DNA is TGCGCCAGCAGCCAAGAATCGTATAGGACAGGGCAATCCGGGGAGCTGTTTTTT.

The chain is built from TRBV7-2 and TRBJ2-3, with D uncertain. Germline V lookup: CDR1 SGHTA, CDR2 FQGNSA. V lost 3 bases and J lost 9, with 7 bases in between. The CDR3 has 11 amino acids. The CDR3 bases are TGTGCCAGCAGCTTGGAAGGGACGCAGTATTTT. Residues: CASSLEGTQYF.

CDR3 in DNA: TGCGCCAGCAGCTCGGGACAGGGTTTAGAAGGCTACACCTTC. Amino acids: CASSSGQGLEGYTF. This chain links TRBV5-1 with TRBJ1-2; 9 nucleotides line up with TRBD1. Germline-derived CDR1 and CDR2 are SGHRS and YFSETQ. This CDR3 spans 14 amino acids. After removal of 3 bases from V and 8 bases from J, the junction contained 8 bases not matched to a gene.

This clone was observed a few times. This chain joins TRBV28 and TRBJ1-2; D possibly corresponds to TRBD1 (5 bases). Trimming shortened V by 7 bases and J by 6 bases, and 18 bases separated the two germline ends. The germline CDR1 and CDR2 sequences are MDHEN and SYDVKM. The CDR3 is 14 residues long. CDR3 amino acids: CASTLGQALHGYTF. The CDR3 nucleotides read TGTGCCAGCACTTTGGGGCAGGCCCTTCATGGCTACACCTTC.

V is TRBV7-2 and J is TRBJ2-6; D unclear. The CDR3 contains 16 residues. Trimming stripped 1 base from V and 2 bases from J, with 9 bases between. Germline CDR1 is SGHTA and CDR2 is FQGNSA. CDR3 region: CASSLVGGAGANVLTF. The CDR3 nucleotides read TGTGCCAGCAGCTTAGTAGGTGGGGCTGGGGCCAACGTCCTGACTTTC.

The V and J genes are TRBV19 and TRBJ2-1; TRBD1 agrees at 10 bases. The trim removed 6 bases at V and 3 bases at J, leaving 5 bases unmatched. Germline V CDR1 and CDR2: LNHDA, SQIVND (reference sequence). The CDR3 loop spans 15 amino acids. The CDR3 DNA sequence: TGTGCCAGTAGCCCTGACAGGGGGCGCTACAATGAGCAGTTCTTC. Its protein is CASSPDRGRYNEQFF.

Only a few counts were recorded for this clone. CDR3 DNA: TGTGCCAGCAGTGAAACAGGGTGGGGGAGATTCGAGCAGTACTTC. The encoded protein is CASSETGWGRFEQYF. The chain employs TRBV25-1 and TRBJ2-7; D is possibly TRBD1 (6 bases). V gave up 2 bases and J gave up 6 bases, with 17 bases separating them. Germline CDR1 MGHDK, CDR2 SYGVNS. The length of the CDR3 is 15 residues.

The genes are TRBV6-6 and TRBJ2-7; D remains unclear. The germline CDR1 and CDR2 sequences are MNHNY and SVGAGI (reference sequence). The CDR3 consists of 14 residues. Trimming cost V 2 bases and J 3 bases, with 11 bases left between them. The CDR3 spells CASSYQAGSYEQYF. The CDR3, as DNA: TGTGCCAGCAGTTACCAGGCAGGCAGCTACGAGCAGTACTTC.

J is TRBJ1-1 and V is TRBV15, with TRBD1 matching over 7 bases. This CDR3 spans 17 amino acids. The V segment lost 0 bases and the J segment 2 bases; nucleotides outside the gene matches: 9. From germline, CDR1 is LNHNV and CDR2 YYDKDF (reference sequence). Here the CDR3 DNA reads TGTGCCACCAGCAGAGATTTGAGCGGGACAGTTAACACTGAAGCTTTCTTT. Translated, it gives CATSRDLSGTVNTEAFF. Supplemented by reference TRBV15 and TRBJ1-1, the full variable domain reads DAMVIQNPRYQVTQFGKPVTLSCSQTLNHNVMYWYQQKSSQAPKLLFHYYDKDFNNEADTPDNFQSRRPNTSFCFLDIRSPGLGDTAMYLCATSRDLSGTVNTEAFFGQGTRLTVV.

The chain couples TRBV7-2 to TRBJ2-3; 7 nucleotides match TRBD2. In germline, CDR1 is SGHTA, CDR2 FQGNSA. This CDR3 is 17 amino acids long. After removal of 5 bases from V and 2 bases from J, the junction contained 13 bases not matched to a gene. CDR3: CASSIRGGPGVTDTQYF. The CDR3, as DNA: TGTGCCAGCAGCATACGGGGAGGGCCTGGTGTCACAGATACGCAGTATTTT.

The rearrangement links TRBV19 to TRBJ1-5; no definite D call. The CDR3 has 16 residues. Per germline, CDR1 LNHDA and CDR2 SQIVND (reference sequence). V lost 1 base and J 0 bases, leaving 10 bases between the germline ends. The DNA of the CDR3 is TGTGCCAGTAGTATAGCCGCGGATTATAGCAATCAGCCCCAGCATTTT. Amino acid sequence: CASSIAADYSNQPQHF.

V is TRBV19 and J is TRBJ1-5; 7 bases fit TRBD1. The CDR3 runs to 15 residues. The trim removed 6 bases at V and 0 bases at J, leaving 5 bases unmatched. CDR1 and CDR2 (germline): LNHDA, SQIVND (reference sequence). CDR3 sequence: CASSPTGYSNQPQHF. CDR3 nucleotide sequence: TGTGCCAGTAGCCCGACAGGGTATAGCAATCAGCCCCAGCATTTT.

This sequence joins TRBV5-1 and TRBJ1-1; 12 positions match TRBD1. The CDR3 totals 18 residues. Unmatched junction bases numbered 16, after V lost 9 bases and J lost 1 base. Germline V gives CDR1 SGHRS, CDR2 YFSETQ. In DNA form, the CDR3 reads TGCGCCAACTCCGGGACAGGGGGCCTGGTTTCTTCGAACACTGAAGCTTTCTTT. It is translated as CANSGTGGLVSSNTEAFF.

The gene calls are TRBV4-1 and TRBJ1-6; 8 nucleotides line up with TRBD1. This CDR3 is built from 16 residues. J was trimmed by 14 bases and V by 4 bases; bases with no gene match: 16. Per the germline V gene, CDR1 is MGHRA and CDR2 is YSYEKL. CDR3 protein: CASSREPGQAVLTLHF. CDR3 coding DNA: TGCGCCAGCAGCCGAGAACCGGGACAGGCGGTCCTCACCCTCCACTTT.

This sequence joins TRBV27 and TRBJ2-1; possible D gene TRBD2, 6 bases. The length of the CDR3 is 16 residues. Trimming shortened V by 5 bases and J by 4 bases, and 18 bases separated the two germline ends. Germline CDR1 reads MNHEY; CDR2 reads SMNVEV (reference sequence). CDR3 in amino acids: CASSPAPAEGYNEQFF. The CDR3 DNA reads TGTGCCAGCAGTCCCGCACCAGCGGAGGGGTACAATGAGCAGTTCTTC.

This clone came up once. This chain uses TRBV10-3 with TRBJ2-5, with TRBD2 matching over 10 bases. V dropped 4 bases and J dropped 5; count of bases not matched to a gene: 16. The CDR3 has 18 amino acids. Germline CDR1 ENHRY, CDR2 SYGVKD. CDR3 sequence reads: CAISGGPTLAGVFETQYF. The DNA of the CDR3 is TGTGCCATCAGTGGGGGCCCCACCCTAGCGGGAGTTTTTGAGACCCAGTACTTC.

The V gene is TRBV27, the J gene TRBJ2-6, with 9 positions matching TRBD2. CDR1 MNHEY and CDR2 SMNVEV come from the germline V gene (reference sequence). The ends lost 5 bases at V and 1 base at J; junction bases unmatched: 9. The length of the CDR3 is 18 residues. The CDR3 here is CASSPIAGANSGANVLTF. The CDR3 DNA reads as TGTGCCAGCAGTCCAATAGCGGGGGCGAATTCTGGGGCCAACGTCCTGACTTTC.